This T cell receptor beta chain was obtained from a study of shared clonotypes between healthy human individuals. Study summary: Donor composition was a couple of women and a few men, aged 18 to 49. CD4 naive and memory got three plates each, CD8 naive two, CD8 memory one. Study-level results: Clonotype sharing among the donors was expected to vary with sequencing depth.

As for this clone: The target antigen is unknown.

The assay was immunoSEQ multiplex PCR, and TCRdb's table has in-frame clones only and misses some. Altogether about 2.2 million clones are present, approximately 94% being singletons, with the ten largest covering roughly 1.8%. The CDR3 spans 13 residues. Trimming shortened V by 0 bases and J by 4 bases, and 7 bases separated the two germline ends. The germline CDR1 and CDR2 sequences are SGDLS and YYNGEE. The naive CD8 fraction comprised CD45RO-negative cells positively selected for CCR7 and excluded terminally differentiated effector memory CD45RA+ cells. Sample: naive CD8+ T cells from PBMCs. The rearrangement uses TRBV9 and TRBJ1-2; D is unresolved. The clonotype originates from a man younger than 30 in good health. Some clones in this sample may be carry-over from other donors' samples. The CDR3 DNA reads TGTGCCAGCAGCGTAGTAGGTCGCTATGGCTACACCTTC. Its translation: CASSVVGRYGYTF.